The rows below give T cell receptor beta chains drawn from one sample of a study of T-cell memory formation after mild COVID-19. MiXCR, run by TCRdb on the 5' RACE reads, gives a single entry per CDR3 protein. This sample has over 150,000 distinct CDR3 sequences, with 10% to 15% found just once. What was sequenced was PBMCs or a T cell subset sorted from them (not recorded which). The receptors here all came from a man aged 18 to 30 who had mild COVID-19 (a few samples of this study predate the infection). Cell type and time point are not known. CDR3s include the opening cysteine and the closing phenylalanine or tryptophan. A D gene is named only where the DNA matches it firmly. The size of a clone is reported for some rows only, either as once, few or many, or as a class for expanded clones.

>TRBJ1-1|TRBV7-9|NA|NA
CASSFGRFGGEITEAFF
TGTGCCAGCAGCTTCGGTCGTTTCGGCGGGGAGATCACTGAAGCTTTCTTT
>TRBJ1-2|TRBV20-1|NA|NA
CSGVGGGRNYGYTF
TGCAGTGGTGTAGGAGGAGGGAGAAACTATGGCTACACCTTC
>TRBJ2-3|TRBV29-1|TRBD2|many
CSTQRGATKDTQYF
TGCAGCACGCAGCGGGGGGCCACCAAAGATACGCAGTATTTT
>TRBJ1-4|TRBV5-1|TRBD1|NA
CASGTGTGGLREKLFF
TGCGCCAGCGGGACCGGGACAGGGGGCTTACGAGAAAAACTGTTTTTT
>TRBJ1-1|TRBV7-8|TRBD1|few
CASSSYRGTEAFF
TGTGCCAGCAGCTCCTACAGGGGCACTGAAGCTTTCTTT
>TRBJ2-2|TRBV5-1|TRBD2|NA
CASSLAPLADTGELFF
TGCGCCAGCAGCTTGGCCCCACTAGCGGACACCGGGGAGCTGTTTTTT
>TRBJ2-3|TRBV20-1|TRBD2|NA
CSAQRGDSTDTQYF
TGCAGTGCTCAGCGGGGGGATAGCACAGATACGCAGTATTTT
>TRBJ2-2|TRBV7-3|NA|few
CASSPLNTGELFF
TGTGCCAGCAGCCCCTTGAACACCGGGGAGCTGTTTTTT
>TRBJ2-5|TRBV5-1|TRBD1|NA
CASSQGNDRGRQETQYF
TGCGCCAGCAGCCAGGGGAACGACAGGGGGCGTCAAGAGACCCAGTACTTC
>TRBJ2-7|TRBV18|NA|NA
CASSGTTVGQHEQYF
TGTGCCAGCTCAGGGACGACGGTTGGGCAACACGAGCAGTACTTC
>TRBJ2-3|TRBV20-1|TRBD2|many
CSATGTSLDTQYF
TGCAGTGCTACCGGGACTAGCTTGGATACGCAGTATTTT
>TRBJ1-2|TRBV4-1|NA|few
CASSQGLYGYTF
TGCGCCAGCAGCCAAGGCCTCTATGGCTACACCTTC
>TRBJ1-4|TRBV7-6|TRBD1|NA
CASSLAPSGGEKLFF
TGTGCCAGCAGCTTAGCGCCGTCAGGGGGGGAAAAACTGTTTTTT
>TRBJ2-2|TRBV7-3|NA|few
CASSLTSTRELFF
TGTGCCAGCAGCTTAACGTCGACCCGGGAGCTGTTTTTT
>TRBJ2-3|TRBV7-2|NA|medium-sized
CASSPIVGTDTQYF
TGTGCCAGCAGCCCTATAGTGGGGACAGATACGCAGTATTTT
>TRBJ2-2|TRBV5-1|TRBD1|NA
CASSSPQGAETGELFF
TGCGCCAGCAGCTCCCCCCAGGGGGCTGAGACCGGGGAGCTGTTTTTT
>TRBJ1-5|TRBV5-1|TRBD1|few
CASSLGQGDQPQHF
TGCGCCAGCAGCTTGGGACAGGGTGATCAGCCCCAGCATTTT
>TRBJ1-1|TRBV9|NA|once
CASSVEGRGTEAFF
TGTGCCAGCAGCGTAGAGGGGAGAGGCACTGAAGCTTTCTTT
>TRBJ1-2|TRBV5-6|TRBD1|NA
CASSQTGVHGYTF
TGTGCCAGCAGCCAGACAGGGGTTCATGGCTACACCTTC
>TRBJ2-2|TRBV7-2|NA|NA
CASELVVGTGELFF
TGTGCCAGCGAGCTAGTAGTTGGGACCGGGGAGCTGTTTTTT
>TRBJ1-2|TRBV4-3|NA|NA
CASSQDPPFIYGYTF
TGCGCCAGCAGCCAAGACCCGCCTTTTATCTATGGCTACACCTTC
>TRBJ2-3|TRBV5-6|TRBD1|NA
CASSPPGQGTDTQYF
TGTGCCAGCAGCCCCCCGGGACAGGGCACAGATACGCAGTATTTT
>TRBJ2-3|TRBV6-6|TRBD1|NA
CASSKGQGSANTDTQYF
TGTGCCAGCAGTAAGGGACAGGGGTCGGCGAACACAGATACGCAGTATTTT
>TRBJ1-1|TRBV12-3/TRBV12-4|NA|NA
CASRRQGGYTEAFF
TGTGCCAGCAGAAGGCAGGGAGGGTACACTGAAGCTTTCTTT
>TRBJ1-2|TRBV4-1|NA|NA
CASSQNRGNYGYTF
TGCGCCAGCAGCCAAAACAGAGGGAACTATGGCTACACCTTC
>TRBJ1-1|TRBV19|NA|NA
CASSNHELTEAFF
TGTGCCAGTAGTAACCATGAGCTCACTGAAGCTTTCTTT
>TRBJ2-1|TRBV5-1|NA|few
CASSLTVGAYNEQFF
TGCGCCAGCAGCTTAACAGTGGGGGCCTACAATGAGCAGTTCTTC
>TRBJ2-3|TRBV28|NA|few
CASTSDGSRRTDTQYF
TGTGCCAGCACTTCCGACGGCTCGCGGCGGACAGATACGCAGTATTTT
>TRBJ2-5|TRBV6-2/TRBV6-3|TRBD1|NA
CASSDRADKTQYF
TGTGCCAGCAGCGACAGGGCTGATAAGACCCAGTACTTC
>TRBJ1-6|TRBV15|TRBD1|NA
CATSSGQDLSPLHF
TGTGCCACCAGCAGTGGACAGGACCTTTCACCCCTCCACTTT
>TRBJ1-1|TRBV5-1|NA|few
CASSLLPQGSVNTEAFF
TGCGCCAGCAGCTTGCTTCCCCAGGGGAGTGTGAACACTGAAGCTTTCTTT
>TRBJ2-3|TRBV5-1|TRBD2|many
CASSLSTSGGTDTQYF
TGCGCCAGCAGCTTATCGACTAGCGGGGGCACAGATACGCAGTATTTT
>TRBJ1-1|TRBV7-6|NA|many
CASSLVGGNTEAFF
TGTGCCAGCAGCTTAGTTGGGGGGAACACTGAAGCTTTCTTT
>TRBJ1-1|TRBV7-9|TRBD1|NA
CASSPVGATGEFRDTEAFF
TGTGCCAGCAGCCCAGTGGGTGCGACAGGGGAATTTAGGGACACTGAAGCTTTCTTT
>TRBJ2-3|TRBV12-3/TRBV12-4|TRBD2|NA
CASSQTTGGPTDTQYF
TGTGCCAGCAGTCAAACTACGGGGGGGCCCACAGATACGCAGTATTTT
>TRBJ1-6|TRBV5-1|TRBD1|few
CASSSNRGSSPLHF
TGCGCCAGCAGCTCGAACAGGGGGAGTTCACCCCTCCACTTT
>TRBJ2-3|TRBV7-2|TRBD2|few
CASSPSGAGTHTDTQYF
TGTGCCAGCAGCCCTAGTGGAGCGGGGACGCACACAGATACGCAGTATTTT
>TRBJ1-1|TRBV4-2|NA|NA
CASSQDGNTEAFF
TGTGCCAGCAGCCAAGATGGAAACACTGAAGCTTTCTTT
>TRBJ2-5|TRBV7-2|NA|many
CASSPAGYIQETQYF
TGTGCCAGCTCCCCCGCGGGGTATATCCAAGAGACCCAGTACTTC
>TRBJ2-4|TRBV5-1|NA|many
CASSFGAERNIQYF
TGCGCCAGCAGCTTCGGGGCGGAGAGAAACATTCAGTACTTC
>TRBJ1-6|TRBV28|NA|NA
CASSLNTGRNSPLHF
TGTGCCAGCAGTTTAAACACAGGACGTAATTCACCCCTCCACTTT
>TRBJ2-4|TRBV7-3|NA|few
CASSSHVPGQRGF
TGTGCCAGCAGCTCGCATGTACCGGGACAACGTGGGTTC
>TRBJ2-5|TRBV5-4|TRBD1|few
CASSLQGQGEETQYF
TGTGCCAGCAGCTTGCAGGGACAGGGGGAGGAGACCCAGTACTTC
>TRBJ1-1|TRBV5-1|TRBD1|few
CASSLRQGEEAFF
TGCGCCAGCAGCTTACGACAGGGGGAAGAAGCTTTCTTT
>TRBJ2-1|TRBV27|NA|NA
CASQLAGDRYNEQFF
TGTGCCAGCCAACTAGCTGGGGACCGCTACAATGAGCAGTTCTTC
>TRBJ2-2|TRBV5-1|TRBD1|few
CASSLRAVGGDTGELFF
TGCGCCAGCAGCTTGAGGGCGGTAGGGGGCGACACCGGGGAGCTGTTTTTT